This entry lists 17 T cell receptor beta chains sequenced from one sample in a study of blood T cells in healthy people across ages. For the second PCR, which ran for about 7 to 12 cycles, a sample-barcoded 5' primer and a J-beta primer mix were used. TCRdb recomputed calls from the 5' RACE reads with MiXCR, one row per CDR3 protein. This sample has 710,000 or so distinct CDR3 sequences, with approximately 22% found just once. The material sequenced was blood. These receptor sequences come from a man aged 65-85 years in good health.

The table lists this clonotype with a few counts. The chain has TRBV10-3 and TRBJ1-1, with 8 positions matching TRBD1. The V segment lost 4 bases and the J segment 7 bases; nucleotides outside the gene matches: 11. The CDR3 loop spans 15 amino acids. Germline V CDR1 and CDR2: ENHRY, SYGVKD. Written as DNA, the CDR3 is TGTGCCATCAGTGGCCTCGGACAGGGAGGGAGTGAAGCTTTCTTT. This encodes CAISGLGQGGSEAFF.

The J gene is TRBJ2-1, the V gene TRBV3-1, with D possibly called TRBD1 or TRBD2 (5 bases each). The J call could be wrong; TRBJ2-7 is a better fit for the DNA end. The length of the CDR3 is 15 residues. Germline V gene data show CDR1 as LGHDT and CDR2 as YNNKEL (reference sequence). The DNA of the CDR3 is TGTGCCAGCAACCCAGTACTAGGGGAATTTTACGAGCAGTACGTC. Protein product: CASNPVLGEFYEQYV.

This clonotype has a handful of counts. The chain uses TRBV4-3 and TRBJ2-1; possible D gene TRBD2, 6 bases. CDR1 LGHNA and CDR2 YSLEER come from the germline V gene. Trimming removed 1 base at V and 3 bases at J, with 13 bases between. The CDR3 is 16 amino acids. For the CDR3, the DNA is TGCGCCAGCAGCCAAGCTGCGGGACCGCTCTACAATGAGCAGTTCTTC. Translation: CASSQAAGPLYNEQFF.

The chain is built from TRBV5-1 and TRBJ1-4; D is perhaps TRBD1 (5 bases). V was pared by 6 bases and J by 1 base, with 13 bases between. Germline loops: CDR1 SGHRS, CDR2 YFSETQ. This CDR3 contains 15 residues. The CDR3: CASNRGTITNEKLFF. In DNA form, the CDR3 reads TGCGCCAGCAATCGGGGGACGATAACTAATGAAAAACTGTTTTTT.

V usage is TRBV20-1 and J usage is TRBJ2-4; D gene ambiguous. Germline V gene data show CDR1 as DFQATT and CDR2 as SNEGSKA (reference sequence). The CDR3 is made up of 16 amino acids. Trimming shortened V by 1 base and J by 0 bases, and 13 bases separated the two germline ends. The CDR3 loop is CSARGRDTVAKNIQYF. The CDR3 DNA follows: TGCAGTGCTAGAGGGCGAGACACGGTAGCCAAAAACATTCAGTACTTC.

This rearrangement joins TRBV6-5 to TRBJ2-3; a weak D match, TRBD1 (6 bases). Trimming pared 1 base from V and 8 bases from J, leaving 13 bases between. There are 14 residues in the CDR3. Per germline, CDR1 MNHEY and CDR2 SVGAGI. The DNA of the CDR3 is TGTGCCAGCAGTTACTTCAGGGGTAGTGGTACGCAGTATTTT. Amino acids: CASSYFRGSGTQYF.

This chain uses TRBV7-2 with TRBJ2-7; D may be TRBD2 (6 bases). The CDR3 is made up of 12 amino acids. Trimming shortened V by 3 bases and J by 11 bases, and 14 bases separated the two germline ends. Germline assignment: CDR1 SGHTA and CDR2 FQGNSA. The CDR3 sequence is CASSLGGVRKYF. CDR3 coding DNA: TGTGCCAGCAGCTTGGGAGGAGTGAGGAAGTACTTC.

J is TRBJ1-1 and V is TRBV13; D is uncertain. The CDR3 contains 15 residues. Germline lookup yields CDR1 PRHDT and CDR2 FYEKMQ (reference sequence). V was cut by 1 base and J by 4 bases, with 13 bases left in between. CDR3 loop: CASSLVPGEGTEAFF. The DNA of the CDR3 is TGTGCCAGCAGCTTAGTTCCTGGGGAGGGCACTGAAGCTTTCTTT.

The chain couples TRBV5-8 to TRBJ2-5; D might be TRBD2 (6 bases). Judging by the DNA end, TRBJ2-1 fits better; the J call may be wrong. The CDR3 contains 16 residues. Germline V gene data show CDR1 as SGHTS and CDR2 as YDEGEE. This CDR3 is CARPRDPDAGYNEQFF. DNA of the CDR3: TGTGCCAGACCCCGGGACCCAGACGCGGGGTACAATGAGCAGTTCTTC.

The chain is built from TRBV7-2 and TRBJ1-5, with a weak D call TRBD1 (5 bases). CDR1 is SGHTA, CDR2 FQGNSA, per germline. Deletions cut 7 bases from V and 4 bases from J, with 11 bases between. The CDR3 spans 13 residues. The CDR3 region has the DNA TGTGCCAGCACCAGACAGTCAAATCAGCCCCAGCATTTT. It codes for CASTRQSNQPQHF.

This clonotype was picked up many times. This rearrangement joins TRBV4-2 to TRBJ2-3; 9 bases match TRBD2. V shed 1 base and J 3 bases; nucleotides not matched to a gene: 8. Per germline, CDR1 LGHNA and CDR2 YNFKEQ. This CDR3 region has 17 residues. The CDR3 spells CASSQVRAGGRTDTQYF. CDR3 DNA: TGTGCCAGCAGCCAAGTTCGCGCGGGGGGGCGGACAGATACGCAGTATTTT.

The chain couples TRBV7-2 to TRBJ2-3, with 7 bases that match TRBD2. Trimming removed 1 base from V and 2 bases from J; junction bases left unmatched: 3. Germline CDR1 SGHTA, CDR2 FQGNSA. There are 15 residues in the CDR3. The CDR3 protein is CASSLDGLDTDTQYF. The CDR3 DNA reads TGTGCCAGCAGCTTAGACGGACTAGACACAGATACGCAGTATTTT.

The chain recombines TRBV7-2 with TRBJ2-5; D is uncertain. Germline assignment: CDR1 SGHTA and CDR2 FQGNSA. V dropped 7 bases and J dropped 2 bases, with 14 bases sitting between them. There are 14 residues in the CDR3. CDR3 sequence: CASTSGSTQETQYF. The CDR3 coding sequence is TGTGCCAGCACCTCAGGTAGCACTCAAGAGACCCAGTACTTC.

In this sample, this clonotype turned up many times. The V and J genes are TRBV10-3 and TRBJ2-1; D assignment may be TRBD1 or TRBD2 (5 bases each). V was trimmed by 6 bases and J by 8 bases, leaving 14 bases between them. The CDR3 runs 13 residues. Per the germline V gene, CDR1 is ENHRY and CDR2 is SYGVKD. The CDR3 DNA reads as TGTGCCATCAGGGGACCGGAGACCGATGAGCAGTTCTTC. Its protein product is CAIRGPETDEQFF.

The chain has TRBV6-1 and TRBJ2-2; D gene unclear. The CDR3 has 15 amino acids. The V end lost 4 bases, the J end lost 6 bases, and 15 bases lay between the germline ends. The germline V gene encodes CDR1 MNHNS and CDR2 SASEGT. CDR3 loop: CASSASQREAGELFF. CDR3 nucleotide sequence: TGTGCCAGCAGTGCGTCGCAGAGAGAAGCCGGGGAGCTGTTTTTT.

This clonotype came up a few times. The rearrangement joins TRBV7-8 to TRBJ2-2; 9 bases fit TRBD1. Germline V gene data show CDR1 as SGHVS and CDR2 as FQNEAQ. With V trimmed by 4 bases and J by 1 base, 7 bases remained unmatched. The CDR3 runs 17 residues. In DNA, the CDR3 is TGTGCCAGCAGCTCAGGGACAGGGACCCAGAACACCGGGGAGCTGTTTTTT. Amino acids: CASSSGTGTQNTGELFF.

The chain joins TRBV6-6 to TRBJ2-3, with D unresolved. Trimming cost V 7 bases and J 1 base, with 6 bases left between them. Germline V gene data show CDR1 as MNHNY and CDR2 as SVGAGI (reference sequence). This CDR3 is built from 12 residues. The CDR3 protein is CASTVGTDTQYF. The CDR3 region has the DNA TGTGCCAGCACTGTGGGCACAGATACGCAGTATTTT.